The present TCR beta chain was sequenced within a study of T-cell memory formation after mild COVID-19. MiXCR was run by TCRdb on the 5' RACE reads, yielding one entry per CDR3 protein. The sample consists of hundreds of thousands of distinct CDR3 sequences, around 15% of them appearing once. This CDR3 spans 13 amino acids. Trimming left V 6 bases short and J 5 bases short, with 13 bases between. In germline, CDR1 is LGHDT, CDR2 YNNKEL (reference sequence). The table lists this clonotype with many counts. Its antigen is currently unknown. Study-level findings and limits: Contracting CD4+ clones lay largely in CM and EM, with CD8+ ones residing in EMRA.

The sequencing input was PBMCs or a T cell subset sorted from them (not recorded which). The rearrangement uses TRBV3-1 and TRBJ2-5; D ambiguous. The TCR comes from a man between 18 and 35 years old who had mild COVID-19 (a few samples of this study predate the infection). Cell type and time point are not known. The CDR3 sequence is CASRPPHTETQYF. CDR3 sequence (DNA): TGTGCCAGCAGGCCCCCACACACGGAGACCCAGTACTTC.